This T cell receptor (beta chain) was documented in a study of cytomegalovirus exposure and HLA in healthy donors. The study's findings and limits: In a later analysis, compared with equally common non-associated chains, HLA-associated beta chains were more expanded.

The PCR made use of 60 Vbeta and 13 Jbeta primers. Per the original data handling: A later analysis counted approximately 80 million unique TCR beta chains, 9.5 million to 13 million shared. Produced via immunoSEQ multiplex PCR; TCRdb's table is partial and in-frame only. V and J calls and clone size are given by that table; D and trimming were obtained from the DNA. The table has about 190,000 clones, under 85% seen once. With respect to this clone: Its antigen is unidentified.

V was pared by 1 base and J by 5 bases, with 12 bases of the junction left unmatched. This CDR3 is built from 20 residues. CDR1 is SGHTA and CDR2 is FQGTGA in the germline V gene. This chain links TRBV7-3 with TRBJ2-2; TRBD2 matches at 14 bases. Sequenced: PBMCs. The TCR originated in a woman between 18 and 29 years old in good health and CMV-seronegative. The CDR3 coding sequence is TGTGCCAGCAGCTTAATGGGGACTAGCGGGGGCCCCTTGGGGACCGGGGAGCTGTTTTTT. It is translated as CASSLMGTSGGPLGTGELFF.